A selection of T cell receptor beta chains follows, all from one sample in a study of tumor-infiltrating lymphocytes in primary liver carcinoma. From the multiplex PCR reads, TCRdb called clonotypes with MiXCR, one entry per CDR3 protein. The top ten hold 15% to 20% of the sample, which has about 320,000 distinct CDR3 sequences, approximately 58% seen once. Sequencing was performed on peripheral blood. The origin of the receptors is a woman aged 25 to 39 with primary liver carcinoma and hepatitis B virus infection. Each CDR3 is given with its conserved first and last residue. D genes are given only for firm matches. Some rows mark clone size as missing; the rest say once, few, many or name a class of expanded clone.

once	TRBV5-4	TRBD1	TRBJ2-6	TGTGCCAGCAACACCCTCCGGGACAGGGGGCTCTCTGGGGCCAACGTCCTGACTTTC	CASNTLRDRGLSGANVLTF
NA	TRBV12-3/TRBV12-4	TRBD2	TRBJ2-5	TGTGCCAGCAGATTAGCGGGTCCCGCCCATGAGACCCAGTACTTC	CASRLAGPAHETQYF
many	TRBV11-2	NA	TRBJ1-1	TGTGCCAGCAGCTTAGGGGCCTGGAACACTGAAGCTTTCTTT	CASSLGAWNTEAFF
few	TRBV6-1	NA	TRBJ2-1	TGTGCCACTTCATTAGCGACAGCCGGGTCCTACAATGAGCAGTTCTTC	CATSLATAGSYNEQFF
NA	TRBV6-1	NA	TRBJ1-5	TGTGCCAGCAGATATGAGGGCGATCGACACCAGCATTTT	CASRYEGDRHQHF
few	TRBV12-3/TRBV12-4	TRBD1	TRBJ2-4	TGTGCCAGCAGACCGGGGACAGTAGCCAAAAACATTCAGTACTTC	CASRPGTVAKNIQYF
many	TRBV11-2	NA	TRBJ2-2	TGTGCCAGCAGTCTCGCGCCCGCGAACACCGGGGAGCTGTTTTTT	CASSLAPANTGELFF
few	TRBV6-1	TRBD2	TRBJ2-7	TGTGCCAGCAGACCGACTAGCGGAGGCTACGAGCAGTACTTC	CASRPTSGGYEQYF
NA	TRBV11-1	NA	TRBJ2-1	TGTGCCAGCAGCTTGGATAGGGTGATGCACAATGAGCAGTTCTTC	CASSLDRVMHNEQFF
NA	TRBV12-3/TRBV12-4	NA	TRBJ1-5	TGTACCAGCAGTTCCAAAGATCAGCCCCAGCATTTT	CTSSSKDQPQHF
NA	TRBV7-9	TRBD2	TRBJ2-1	TGTACCAGCAGCATAGGCGAGGGAGGGGCGCTGAATGAGCAGTTCTTC	CTSSIGEGGALNEQFF
NA	TRBV14	NA	TRBJ2-5	TGTGCCAGCAGCCAATGGGGGAGTGGTTTCTCCGAGACCCAGTACTTC	CASSQWGSGFSETQYF
NA	TRBV4-2	NA	TRBJ2-5	TGTGCCAGCAGCCGGGTCGGAGCGGGCGGGCAAGAGACCCATTACTTC	CASSRVGAGGQETHYF
many	TRBV4-3	NA	TRBJ1-1	TGCGCCAGCAGCCGAATATATCTTAAGCTCTACACTGAAGCTTTCTTT	CASSRIYLKLYTEAFF
NA	TRBV6-5	TRBD1	TRBJ2-7	TGTGCCAGCAGCCGACAGGGGGCGGGTATTGGCGAGCAGCACTTC	CASSRQGAGIGEQHF
NA	TRBV6-5	TRBD2	TRBJ2-5	TGTGCCAGAAGGAATAGCGGGGGGAATCAAGAGACCCAGTACTTC	CARRNSGGNQETQYF
few	TRBV6-5	TRBD2	TRBJ2-3	TGTGCCAGCAGTCTAGCGGGGGCCAGGGATACGCAGTATTTT	CASSLAGARDTQYF
NA	TRBV6-5	NA	TRBJ2-3	TGTGCCAGCAGTTCTCTAGGAGATACGCAGTATTTT	CASSSLGDTQYF
NA	TRBV6-5	NA	TRBJ2-2	TGTGCCAGCAGAAGAGGGCTAGCCGTCACCGGGAACCTGTTTTTT	CASRRGLAVTGNLFF
few	TRBV7-9	NA	TRBJ2-7	TGTGCCAGCAGCCCCATTAACCACGAGCAGTACTTC	CASSPINHEQYF
NA	TRBV20-1	TRBD1	TRBJ2-6	TGCAGTGCTAGAGGGCAGGGGGCGCCTGGGGCCAACGTCCTGACTTTC	CSARGQGAPGANVLTF
many	TRBV28	TRBD1	TRBJ1-5	TGTGCCAGCAGCCCCGGACAGGGCAATCAGCCCCAGCATTTT	CASSPGQGNQPQHF
NA	TRBV6-2/TRBV6-3	TRBD1	TRBJ2-3	TGTGCCAGCAGTTACTCGACAGGGAGCGCAGATACGCAGTATTTT	CASSYSTGSADTQYF
many	TRBV12-3/TRBV12-4	TRBD1	TRBJ2-2	TGTGCCACCAGCGAGAGCACAGGGGTCGGGGAGCTGTTTTTT	CATSESTGVGELFF
NA	TRBV7-9	NA	TRBJ2-3	TGTGCCAGCAAGTCTAGCGGCACAGATACGCAGTATTTT	CASKSSGTDTQYF
NA	TRBV4-2	NA	TRBJ1-2	TGTACCAGCAGCCAAGATCTCGGAGTGAGCTATGGCTACACCTTC	CTSSQDLGVSYGYTF
many	TRBV11-2	TRBD2	TRBJ2-5	TGTGCCAGCAGGCTGGGACTAGCGGTACAAGAGACCCAGTACTTC	CASRLGLAVQETQYF
once	TRBV4-2	NA	TRBJ2-5	TGTGCCAGCAGCCGAGAGGATAGTAGCCGGTGGGAGGCCCAGTACTTC	CASSREDSSRWEAQYF
NA	TRBV7-8	TRBD2	TRBJ2-6	TGTGCCAGCAGCCGACTAGCGGGAGTGGGTGGGGCCAACGTCCTGACTTTC	CASSRLAGVGGANVLTF
NA	TRBV4-2	TRBD1	TRBJ1-6	TGTACCAGCAGCCGGGGACAGGGTTTTAATTCATCCCTCCACTTT	CTSSRGQGFNSSLHF
NA	TRBV11-2	TRBD2	TRBJ2-1	TGTGCCAACATCTTAGATGGGGGACTAGCGGGGCATGAGCAGTTCTTC	CANILDGGLAGHEQFF
once	TRBV11-2	NA	TRBJ2-1	TGTGCCGGCAGCCCACAATTGGGCTCCTACAATGAGCAGTTCTTC	CAGSPQLGSYNEQFF
many	TRBV6-2/TRBV6-3	NA	TRBJ2-2	TGTGCCAGCAACTCCGGGGACCTTAGGAACACCGGGGAGCTGTTTTTT	CASNSGDLRNTGELFF
NA	TRBV10-3	NA	TRBJ1-2	TGTGCCATCAGTGCAGATGGGCATGGCTACACCTTC	CAISADGHGYTF
NA	TRBV7-8	NA	TRBJ2-2	TGTACCAGCAGTTTAGGGGTGAACACCGGGGAGCTGTTTTTT	CTSSLGVNTGELFF
NA	TRBV12-3/TRBV12-4	NA	TRBJ1-1	TGTGCCAGCGGTTTAGATCCCCATGGCCTGAACACTGAAGCTTTCTTT	CASGLDPHGLNTEAFF
NA	TRBV4-3	NA	TRBJ1-5	TGCGTCGGCAGCCAAGATTCAAGCAATCAGCCCCAGCATTTT	CVGSQDSSNQPQHF
many	TRBV6-6	TRBD1	TRBJ2-1	TGTGCCAGCAGTTACCGAGGACAGGAATCCTCCTACAATGAGCAGTTCTTC	CASSYRGQESSYNEQFF
many	TRBV29-1	TRBD1	TRBJ2-7	TGCAGCGTTGAAGATACGGGACAGGGTTGGCAGTACTTC	CSVEDTGQGWQYF
many	TRBV11-2	TRBD2	TRBJ2-2	TGTGCCAGCAGCTCACCCCGAGCGGGAGGCCCGAACACCGGGGAGCTGTTTTTT	CASSSPRAGGPNTGELFF
many	TRBV29-1	TRBD2	TRBJ2-1	TGCAGCGTGACTAGCGGGAGGAATATCTATGAGCAGTTCTTC	CSVTSGRNIYEQFF
NA	TRBV6-2/TRBV6-3	NA	TRBJ2-7	TGTGCCAGCAGTCGCACGACTATTAGCGAGAGCTACGAGCAGTACTTC	CASSRTTISESYEQYF
NA	TRBV6-6	NA	TRBJ1-3	TGTGCCAGCAGTTATGTGGATTCTGGAAACATCATATATTTT	CASSYVDSGNIIYF
NA	TRBV11-2	TRBD2	TRBJ2-1	TGTGTCAGCAGCTTCCTGGCGGGAGGGCGAAATGAGCAGTTCTTC	CVSSFLAGGRNEQFF
NA	TRBV6-1	TRBD2	TRBJ2-2	TGTGCCAACAGTGAACGCGGGAGGAACACCGGGGAGCTGTTTTTT	CANSERGRNTGELFF
NA	TRBV7-8	NA	TRBJ1-2	TGTGCCAGCAGCTTAGCACTGAGCTATGGCTACACCTTC	CASSLALSYGYTF
NA	TRBV29-1	NA	TRBJ2-2	TGCAATGTTGACAGTGAGACCACCGGGGAGTTGTTTTTT	CNVDSETTGELFF
NA	TRBV11-1	NA	TRBJ2-7	TGTGCCAGCAGCTGGTACCCCCCCTCCGAGCAATACTTC	CASSWYPPSEQYF
few	TRBV4-3	NA	TRBJ2-4	TGCGCCAGCAGCCAAGTTCGATCGCTAGCCAAAAACATTCAGTACTTC	CASSQVRSLAKNIQYF
NA	TRBV6-1	TRBD1	TRBJ1-6	TGTGCCAGCATAGGACAGGGGTATCAACCCCTCCACTTT	CASIGQGYQPLHF
few	TRBV12-3/TRBV12-4	TRBD1	TRBJ2-4	TGTGCCGGCACCTCCGGGACAGGGAACGACATTCAGTACTTC	CAGTSGTGNDIQYF